The clone carrying this TCR beta chain has a single count. The data derive from a study of CD8 T cells in Susac syndrome. TEMRA cells were FACS-enriched and CD8+ and CD4+ T cells negatively isolated. J was trimmed by 3 bases and V by 3 bases; bases with no gene match: 11. The germline CDR1 and CDR2 sequences are GTSNPN and SVGIG (reference sequence). The length of the CDR3 is 16 residues. After extraction with the RNeasy kit, roughly 0.5 to 1 ug of the RNA was reverse transcribed using random hexamers. Amplification of TCR beta CDR3 used immunoSEQ multiplex PCR across 54 Vbeta and 13 Jbeta. MiXCR was run by TCRdb on the immunoSEQ multiplex PCR reads, yielding one entry per CDR3 protein. The data show a few hundred thousand distinct CDR3 sequences, around 85% seen once.

Material for sequencing was CD8+ T cells from PBMCs. The chain joins TRBV30 to TRBJ2-3; 8 bases line up with TRBD2. The sequence was collected from a human donor with multiple sclerosis. For the CDR3, the DNA is TGTGCCTGGAGCCCGGTTAGCGGGGCAAAGACAGATACGCAGTATTTT. This encodes CAWSPVSGAKTDTQYF.